These T cell receptor beta chains were read from a single sample in a study of shared clonotypes between healthy human individuals. Sequencing used immunoSEQ multiplex PCR; TCRdb keeps in-frame clones, though not all of them. Counted here are some 360,000 clones, less than 85% occurring once; the ten biggest clones make up about 9.4%. The specimen sequenced was memory CD4+ T cells sorted from blood. The origin of the receptors is a man aged 25 to 45 in good health. Both conserved end residues are part of each CDR3. The D gene is left open where the match is weak. Part of the rows lack a size; the others show once, few, many or a class for expanded clones.

j_call cdr3_length v_call clone_size d_call cdr3_aa cdr3_nt
TRBJ2-2 16 TRBV7-2 NA TRBD2 CASSFLAGASPGELFF TGTGCCAGCAGCTTCTTAGCGGGAGCTAGCCCCGGGGAGCTGTTTTTT
TRBJ2-5 16 TRBV5-4 NA TRBD2 CASSPGLAGQKETQYF TGTGCCAGCAGCCCCGGACTAGCGGGACAAAAAGAGACCCAGTACTTC
TRBJ2-7 17 TRBV27 once NA CASSLWGPTGAKEEQYF TGTGCCAGCAGTTTATGGGGCCCGACTGGCGCCAAGGAGGAGCAGTACTTC
TRBJ2-3 14 TRBV15 NA NA CATSRDVSTGTQYF TGTGCCACCAGCAGGGATGTTAGTACAGGGACGCAGTATTTT
TRBJ2-6 15 TRBV7-8 few NA CASSSAGPGANVLTF TGTGCCAGCAGCTCCGCAGGCCCTGGGGCCAACGTCCTGACTTTC
TRBJ1-5 15 TRBV7-2 NA NA CASSQDSLSNQPQHF TGTGCCAGCAGCCAAGACAGTCTCTCAAATCAGCCCCAGCATTTT
TRBJ2-2 15 TRBV28 NA NA CASSLARMGTGELFF TGTGCCAGCAGTTTGGCCCGCATGGGTACCGGGGAGCTGTTTTTT
TRBJ2-1 15 TRBV7-9 NA NA CASSQMGASIVEQFF TGTGCCAGCAGCCAAATGGGGGCCTCTATTGTTGAGCAGTTCTTC
TRBJ2-5 16 TRBV19 NA NA CASSGSAGRGLETQYF TGTGCCAGTAGTGGGTCAGCTGGCAGGGGCTTGGAGACCCAGTACTTC
TRBJ1-1 15 TRBV9 once NA CASSVGGLMNTEAFF TGTGCCAGCAGCGTAGGGGGGCTTATGAACACTGAAGCTTTCTTT
TRBJ1-2 16 TRBV15 NA NA CATTKGAVGDHYGYTF TGTGCCACCACCAAAGGGGCAGTTGGGGACCACTATGGCTACACCTTC
TRBJ1-1 13 TRBV2 few NA CASSERELSEAFF TGTGCCAGCAGTGAAAGGGAACTGAGTGAAGCTTTCTTT
TRBJ2-5 17 TRBV6-1 NA NA CASSGKNLAALKETQYF TGTGCCAGCAGTGGTAAGAATCTGGCGGCACTAAAAGAGACCCAGTACTTC
TRBJ1-3 13 TRBV7-2 NA NA CASSLNRGNTIYF TGTGCCAGCAGCTTAAACAGAGGAAACACCATATATTTT
TRBJ2-2 15 TRBV7-9 NA NA CASSLLAQNTGELFF TGTGCCAGCAGCTTGCTAGCCCAGAACACCGGGGAGCTGTTTTTT
TRBJ1-4 14 TRBV10-1 NA TRBD1 CAGHQGATNEKLFF TGCGCCGGGCACCAGGGGGCAACTAATGAAAAACTGTTTTTT
TRBJ2-1 16 TRBV29-1 NA NA CSVVPRTGHSYNEQFF TGCAGCGTTGTTCCCCGAACGGGACATAGCTACAATGAGCAGTTCTTC
TRBJ1-6 12 TRBV10-3 NA NA CAISESRTLIHF TGTGCCATCAGTGAATCAAGAACCCTTATCCACTTT
TRBJ2-7 14 TRBV18 NA TRBD1 CASSPPDRVYEQYF TGTGCCAGCTCACCACCGGACAGGGTCTACGAGCAGTACTTC
TRBJ2-2 13 TRBV28 NA NA CASSLAAPGELFF TGTGCCAGCAGTTTAGCAGCCCCCGGGGAGCTGTTTTTT
TRBJ2-2 16 TRBV11-3 NA NA CASSRNGPGATGELFF TGTGCCAGCAGCCGAAATGGACCGGGGGCCACCGGGGAGCTGTTTTTT
TRBJ2-2 15 TRBV5-1 few TRBD2 CASSSSGVNTGELFF TGCGCCAGCAGCTCCAGCGGGGTTAACACCGGGGAGCTGTTTTTT
TRBJ2-2 14 TRBV18 few NA CASSPPRVGGELFF TGTGCCAGCTCACCACCCAGGGTTGGCGGGGAGCTGTTTTTT
TRBJ1-5 13 TRBV2 NA NA CASSLRAGQPQHF TGTGCCAGCAGTTTACGGGCCGGGCAGCCCCAGCATTTT
TRBJ2-5 14 TRBV28 NA NA CASSVAGEFETQYF TGTGCCAGCAGTGTGGCAGGGGAATTTGAGACCCAGTACTTC
TRBJ2-1 13 TRBV2 NA NA CASKGDSYNEQFF TGTGCCAGCAAAGGTGACTCCTACAATGAGCAGTTCTTC
TRBJ2-2 18 TRBV21-1 NA NA CASDPLYSGTANTGELFF TGTGCCAGCGACCCGCTCTATTCCGGGACGGCGAACACCGGGGAGCTGTTTTTT
TRBJ1-4 14 TRBV6-1 NA NA CACSYRAKNEKLFF TGTGCCTGCTCCTACAGGGCGAAGAATGAAAAACTGTTTTTT
TRBJ1-2 12 TRBV6-5 NA TRBD1 CASSTGGLRYTF TGTGCCAGCAGCACAGGGGGTTTGCGCTACACCTTC
TRBJ2-3 15 TRBV6-4 NA NA CASSDKRQRTDTQYF TGTGCCAGCAGTGACAAGCGCCAGCGCACAGATACGCAGTATTTT
TRBJ2-3 14 TRBV19 NA NA CASSKGQNTDTQYF TGTGCCAGTAGCAAAGGACAGAACACAGATACGCAGTATTTT
TRBJ2-3 14 TRBV7-9 NA TRBD1 CASSADRVTDTQYF TGTGCCAGCAGCGCGGACAGGGTCACAGATACGCAGTATTTT
TRBJ1-5 16 TRBV27 NA NA CASRKEPTDSNQPQHF TGTGCCAGCAGAAAGGAACCTACAGATAGCAATCAGCCCCAGCATTTT
TRBJ2-7 14 TRBV10-3 NA NA CAISESDGTYEQYF TGTGCCATCAGTGAGTCGGACGGGACCTACGAGCAGTACTTC
TRBJ2-7 14 TRBV7-9 many NA CASSSSGQHYEQYF TGTGCCAGCAGCTCGAGTGGACAGCACTACGAGCAGTACTTC
TRBJ2-2 15 TRBV6-4 NA NA CASSVSSQNTGELFF TGTGCCAGCAGTGTCAGTTCCCAGAACACCGGGGAGCTGTTTTTT
TRBJ2-3 14 TRBV7-9 NA TRBD2 CASSLAGVRDTQYF TGTGCCAGCAGCTTGGCGGGAGTGAGAGATACGCAGTATTTT
TRBJ2-5 14 TRBV6-1 once TRBD2 CASSLGLGEETQYF TGTGCCAGCAGTCTCGGACTAGGGGAAGAGACCCAGTACTTC
TRBJ2-2 15 TRBV25-1 NA TRBD1 CASSLGDRDTGELFF TGTGCCAGCAGTTTAGGGGACAGGGACACCGGGGAGCTGTTTTTT
TRBJ2-1 19 TRBV14 once TRBD1 CASSQAFVGRGQVYNEQFF TGTGCCAGCAGCCAAGCTTTTGTCGGTCGGGGACAGGTCTACAATGAGCAGTTCTTC
TRBJ2-2 14 TRBV6-1 NA NA CASSEKGRLGELFF TGTGCCAGCAGTGAAAAGGGGCGGTTAGGGGAGCTGTTTTTT
TRBJ2-7 17 TRBV11-2 NA TRBD1 CASSLTPTGYISYEQYF TGTGCCAGCAGCCTCACCCCGACAGGGTATATATCCTACGAGCAGTACTTC
TRBJ2-5 13 TRBV15 NA NA CATSSEDGETQYF TGTGCCACCAGCAGTGAGGATGGGGAGACCCAGTACTTC
TRBJ2-7 11 TRBV7-8 NA NA CASSQSWGQYF TGTGCCAGCAGCCAGAGTTGGGGGCAGTACTTC
TRBJ2-7 14 TRBV5-5 NA NA CASSFTGIIYEQYF TGTGCCAGCAGCTTTACAGGGATAATTTACGAGCAGTACTTC
TRBJ2-7 14 TRBV6-6 NA NA CASSYPGQRPGLYF TGTGCCAGCAGTTACCCGGGACAGCGTCCGGGACTCTACTTC
TRBJ2-3 13 TRBV4-1 NA NA CASSQQTSDTQYF TGCGCCAGCAGCCAGCAGACATCAGATACGCAGTATTTT
TRBJ2-1 17 TRBV10-3 NA TRBD2 CAISDPASGSSYNEQFF TGTGCCATCAGTGACCCTGCTAGCGGGAGCTCCTACAATGAGCAGTTCTTC
TRBJ1-4 14 TRBV6-1 few NA CASTTGATNEKLFF TGTGCCAGTACAACAGGAGCCACTAATGAAAAACTGTTTTTT
TRBJ1-5 16 TRBV2 NA NA CASSDQGPWSNQPQHF TGTGCCAGCAGTGACCAGGGGCCATGGAGCAATCAGCCCCAGCATTTT
TRBJ2-7 18 TRBV27 few TRBD2 CASSFGGVGREVSYEQYF TGTGCCAGCAGTTTTGGTGGGGTAGGGCGGGAGGTTTCCTACGAGCAGTACTTC
TRBJ2-7 14 TRBV6-1 once NA CASYKGLQLYEQYF TGTGCCAGTTATAAAGGCCTACAGTTATACGAGCAGTACTTC
TRBJ1-2 15 TRBV4-3 NA TRBD1 CASSQNWDSNYGYTF TGCGCCAGCAGCCAAAATTGGGACAGTAACTATGGCTACACCTTC
TRBJ2-1 16 TRBV6-1 few TRBD2 CASSVSWVAGDNEQFF TGTGCCAGCAGTGTTAGCTGGGTAGCGGGGGACAATGAGCAGTTCTTC